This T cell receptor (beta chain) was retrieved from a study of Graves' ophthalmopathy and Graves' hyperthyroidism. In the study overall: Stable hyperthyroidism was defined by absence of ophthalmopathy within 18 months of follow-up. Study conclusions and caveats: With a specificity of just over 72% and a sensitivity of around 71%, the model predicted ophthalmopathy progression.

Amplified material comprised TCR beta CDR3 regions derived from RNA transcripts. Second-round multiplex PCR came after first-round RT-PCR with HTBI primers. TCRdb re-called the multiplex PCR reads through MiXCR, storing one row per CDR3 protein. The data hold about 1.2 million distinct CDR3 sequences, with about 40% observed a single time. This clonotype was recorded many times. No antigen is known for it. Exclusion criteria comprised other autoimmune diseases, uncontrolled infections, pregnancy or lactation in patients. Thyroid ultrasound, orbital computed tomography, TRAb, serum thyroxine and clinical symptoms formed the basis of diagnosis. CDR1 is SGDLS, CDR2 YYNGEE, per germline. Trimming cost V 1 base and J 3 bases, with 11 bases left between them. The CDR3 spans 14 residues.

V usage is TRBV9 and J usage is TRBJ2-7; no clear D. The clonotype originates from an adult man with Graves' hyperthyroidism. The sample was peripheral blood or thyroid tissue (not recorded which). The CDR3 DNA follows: TGTGCCAGCAGCGTACGTGAGGTGAACTACGAGCAGTACTTC. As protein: CASSVREVNYEQYF.